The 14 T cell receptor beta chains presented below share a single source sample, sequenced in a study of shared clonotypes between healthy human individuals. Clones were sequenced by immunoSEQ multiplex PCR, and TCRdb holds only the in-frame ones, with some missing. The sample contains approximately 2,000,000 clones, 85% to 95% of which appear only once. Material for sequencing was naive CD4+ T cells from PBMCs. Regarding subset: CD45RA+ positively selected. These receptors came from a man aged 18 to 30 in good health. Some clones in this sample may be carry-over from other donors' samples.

CDR3 coding DNA: TGTGCCAGCAGGGGTGCCGGCGGGAGTTTCTACAATGAGCAGTTCTTC. The encoded protein is CASRGAGGSFYNEQFF. The chain links TRBV28 to TRBJ2-1; 7 nucleotides agree with TRBD2. The CDR3 totals 16 residues. CDR1 is MDHEN and CDR2 is SYDVKM in the germline V gene. V lost 6 bases, J lost 3 bases, and 11 bases stayed unmatched.

CDR3 DNA: TGTGCCAGCAGCTTGACCAAAAGTGAAAAACTGTTTTTT. It encodes CASSLTKSEKLFF. The V and J genes are TRBV5-8 and TRBJ1-4, with D hard to call. The CDR3 has 13 amino acids. V lost 1 base to trimming and J lost 7 bases, with 8 bases between them. Germline loops: CDR1 SGHTS, CDR2 YDEGEE.

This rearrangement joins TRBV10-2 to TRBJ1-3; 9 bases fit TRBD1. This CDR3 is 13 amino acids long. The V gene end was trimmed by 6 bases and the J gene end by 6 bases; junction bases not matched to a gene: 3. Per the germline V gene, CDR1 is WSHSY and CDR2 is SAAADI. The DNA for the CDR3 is TGCGCCAGCAGGGACAGGGGAGCAAACACCATATATTTT. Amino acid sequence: CASRDRGANTIYF.

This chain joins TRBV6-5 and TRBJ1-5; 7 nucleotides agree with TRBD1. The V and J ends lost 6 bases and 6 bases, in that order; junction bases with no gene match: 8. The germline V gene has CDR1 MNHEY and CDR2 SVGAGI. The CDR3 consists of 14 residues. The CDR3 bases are TGTGCCAGCAGAAAGACAGGGCAAGGTCAGCCCCAGCATTTT. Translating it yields CASRKTGQGQPQHF.

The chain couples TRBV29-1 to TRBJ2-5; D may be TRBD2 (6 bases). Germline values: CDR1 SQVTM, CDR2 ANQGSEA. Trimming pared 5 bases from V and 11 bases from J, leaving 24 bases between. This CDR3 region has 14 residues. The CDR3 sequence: CSVSPGLPDREQYF. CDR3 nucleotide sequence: TGCAGCGTTAGCCCGGGACTGCCAGATCGGGAGCAGTACTTC.

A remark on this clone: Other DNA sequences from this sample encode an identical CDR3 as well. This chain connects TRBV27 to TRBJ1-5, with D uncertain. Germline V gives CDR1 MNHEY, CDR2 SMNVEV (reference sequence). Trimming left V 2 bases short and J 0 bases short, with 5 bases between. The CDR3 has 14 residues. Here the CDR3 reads CASSLSYSNQPQHF. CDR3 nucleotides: TGTGCCAGCAGTTTAAGCTATAGCAATCAGCCCCAGCATTTT.

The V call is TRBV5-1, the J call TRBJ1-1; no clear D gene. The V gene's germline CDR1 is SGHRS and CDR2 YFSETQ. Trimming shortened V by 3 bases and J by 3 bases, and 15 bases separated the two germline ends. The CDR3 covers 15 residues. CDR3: CASSSPTIGYTEAFF. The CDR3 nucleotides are TGCGCCAGCAGCTCACCCACAATTGGTTACACTGAAGCTTTCTTT.

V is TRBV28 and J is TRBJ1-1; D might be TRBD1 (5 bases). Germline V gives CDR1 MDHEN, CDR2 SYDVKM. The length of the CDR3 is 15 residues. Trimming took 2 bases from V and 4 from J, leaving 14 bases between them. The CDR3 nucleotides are TGTGCCAGCAGTTTAGGCCCAGGGCCGGGCACTGAAGCTTTCTTT. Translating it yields CASSLGPGPGTEAFF. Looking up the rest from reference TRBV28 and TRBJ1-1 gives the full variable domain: DVKVTQSSRYLVKRTGEKVFLECVQDMDHENMFWYRQDPGLGLRLIYFSYDVKMKEKGDIPEGYSVSREKKERFSLILESASTNQTSMYLCASSLGPGPGTEAFFGQGTRLTVV.

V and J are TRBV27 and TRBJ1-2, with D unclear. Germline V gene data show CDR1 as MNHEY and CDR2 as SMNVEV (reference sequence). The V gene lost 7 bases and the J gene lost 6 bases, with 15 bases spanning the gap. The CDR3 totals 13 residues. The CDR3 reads CASKTAGFNGYTF. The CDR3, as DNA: TGTGCCAGCAAAACCGCCGGCTTTAATGGCTACACCTTC.

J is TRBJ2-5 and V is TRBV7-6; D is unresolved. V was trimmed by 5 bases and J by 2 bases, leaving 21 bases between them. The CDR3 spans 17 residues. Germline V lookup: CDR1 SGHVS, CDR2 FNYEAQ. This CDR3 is CASSAHPGQYIQETQYF. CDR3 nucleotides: TGTGCCAGCAGCGCACATCCCGGGCAATACATTCAAGAGACCCAGTACTTC.

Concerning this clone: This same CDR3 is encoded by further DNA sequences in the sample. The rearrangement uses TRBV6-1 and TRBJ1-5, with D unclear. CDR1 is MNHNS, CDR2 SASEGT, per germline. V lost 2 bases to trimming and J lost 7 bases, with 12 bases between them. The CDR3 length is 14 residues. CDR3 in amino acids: CASSENTGGQPQHF. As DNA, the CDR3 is TGTGCCAGCAGTGAAAATACGGGAGGACAGCCCCAGCATTTT.

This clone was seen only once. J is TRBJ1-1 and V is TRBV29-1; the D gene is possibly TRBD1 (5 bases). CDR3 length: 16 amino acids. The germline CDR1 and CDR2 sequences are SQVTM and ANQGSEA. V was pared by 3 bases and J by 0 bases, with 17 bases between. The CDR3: CSVEKGQLGVNTEAFF. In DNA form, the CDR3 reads TGCAGCGTTGAGAAGGGTCAACTGGGGGTGAACACTGAAGCTTTCTTT.

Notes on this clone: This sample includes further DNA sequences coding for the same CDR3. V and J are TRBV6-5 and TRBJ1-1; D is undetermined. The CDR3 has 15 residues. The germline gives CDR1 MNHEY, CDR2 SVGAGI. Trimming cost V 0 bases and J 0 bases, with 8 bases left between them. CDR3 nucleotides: TGTGCCAGCAGTTACTCGTCGGGAATGAACACTGAAGCTTTCTTT. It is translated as CASSYSSGMNTEAFF.

The chain's CDR3 is CASSPTSEEPQHF. The CDR3, as DNA: TGTGCCAGCTCACCGACAAGCGAGGAGCCCCAGCATTTT. The genes are TRBV18 and TRBJ1-5, with D unclear. The CDR3 covers 13 residues. Trimming took 3 bases from V and 8 from J, leaving 11 bases between them. The germline V gene encodes CDR1 KGHSH and CDR2 LQKENI.